These 13 T cell receptor beta chains were sequenced from one sample in a study of spatial heterogeneity in lung cancer. Each CDR3 protein gets one entry after TCRdb re-called the 5' RACE reads with MiXCR. The sample has more than 10,000 distinct CDR3 sequences, around 3.1% seen once. Their antigens are not known. Findings and limits, study-wide: Counts of expanded alpha and beta TCRs within tumors tracked the tumor nonsynonymous mutation count.

Stated time point: sample taken at primary tumor resection. This specimen was lung tumor tissue, taken at surgery. The receptor source for this set is a male donor with early-stage non-small cell lung cancer.

There are many counts of this clonotype. The chain links TRBV5-1 to TRBJ1-6, with 9 bases that match TRBD1. The CDR3 covers 15 residues. Germline V CDR1 and CDR2: SGHRS, YFSETQ. With V trimmed by 4 bases and J by 6 bases, 5 bases remained unmatched. The DNA of the CDR3 is TGCGCCAGCAGCATCCGACAGGGGGGTAATTCACCCCTCCACTTT. It specifies CASSIRQGGNSPLHF.

This clonotype was recorded at least ten times. The chain recombines TRBV6-5 with TRBJ1-2; D ambiguous. This CDR3 is 12 amino acids long. Germline CDR1 reads MNHEY; CDR2 reads SVGAGI. Trimming took off 5 bases at V and 6 bases at J, with 10 bases between the two ends. The CDR3 coding sequence is TGTGCCAGCAGTGGGTCGATCCATGGCTACACCTTC. Translating it yields CASSGSIHGYTF.

This clonotype was seen many times. The junction and the germline gene differ at one end; a read error may be behind it. This chain connects TRBV19 to TRBJ2-3; TRBD2 agrees at 8 bases. Germline V gene data show CDR1 as LNHDA and CDR2 as SQIVND (reference sequence). The length of the CDR3 is 15 residues. The CDR3 coding sequence is TGTGCTAGTAGCGGGGCCTTCTTGGGTACAGATACGCAGTATTTT. This translates into CASSGAFLGTDTQYF. Full variable domain (outside the CDR3, taken from reference TRBV19 and TRBJ2-3): DGGITQSPKYLFRKEGQNVTLSCEQNLNHDAMYWYRQDPGQGLRLIYYSQIVNDFQKGDIAEGYSVSREKKESFPLTVTSAQKNPTAFYLCASSGAFLGTDTQYFGPGTRLTVL.

This clonotype was observed many times. This chain links TRBV30 with TRBJ2-6, with D perhaps matching TRBD1 (5 bases). The length of the CDR3 is 15 residues. Looked up from germline, CDR1 is GTSNPN and CDR2 is SVGIG (reference sequence). V shed 2 bases and J shed 0 bases, with 8 bases lying between them. CDR3 amino acids: CAWSNDSSGANVLTF. The DNA of the CDR3 is TGTGCCTGGAGTAACGACAGCTCTGGGGCCAACGTCCTGACTTTC.

This clonotype was counted many times. V and J are TRBV7-9 and TRBJ1-1; 9 bases are a match to TRBD1. V shed 5 bases and J 5 bases; nucleotides not matched to a gene: 12. This CDR3 has 16 amino acids. CDR1 is SEHNR and CDR2 is FQNEAQ in the germline V gene (reference sequence). The CDR3 is CASSRPGTGFGTEAFF. As DNA, the CDR3 is TGTGCCAGCAGCCGTCCCGGGACAGGGTTCGGGACTGAAGCTTTCTTT.

This clonotype was counted many times. The chain uses TRBV5-1 and TRBJ1-1; a possible D gene is TRBD1 (6 bases). With 0 bases removed from V and 0 bases from J, the gap between germline ends came to 9 bases. The CDR3 consists of 15 residues. The germline CDR1 and CDR2 sequences are SGHRS and YFSETQ. CDR3: CASSLAGTLNTEAFF. The DNA of the CDR3 is TGCGCCAGCAGCTTGGCCGGGACACTGAACACTGAAGCTTTCTTT.

This clonotype was observed at least ten times. The rearrangement uses TRBV20-1 and TRBJ1-2, with 9 bases lining up with TRBD1. The V gene's germline CDR1 is DFQATT and CDR2 SNEGSKA (reference sequence). With 3 bases clipped from V and 6 bases from J, the junction kept 8 bases outside the gene matches. The CDR3 has 14 amino acids. This chain's CDR3 is CSARLGTGNHGYTF. CDR3 coding DNA: TGCAGTGCTAGGCTGGGGACAGGGAACCATGGCTACACCTTC.

The table lists this clonotype with many counts. This chain uses TRBV10-3 with TRBJ1-5; D is possibly TRBD1 (6 bases). Trimming cost V 4 bases and J 4 bases, with 14 bases left between them. The CDR3 runs to 15 residues. Germline lookup yields CDR1 ENHRY and CDR2 SYGVKD. The CDR3 region has the DNA TGTGCCATCAGTGTGGACGGGACAAGGAATCAGCCCCAGCATTTT. Encoded protein: CAISVDGTRNQPQHF.

The sample holds a few counts of this clonotype. The CDR3 region is CASSQALSASTEAFF. CDR3 coding DNA: TGTGCCAGCAGCCAAGCTTTGTCCGCGAGCACTGAAGCTTTCTTT. This chain connects TRBV3-1 to TRBJ1-1; D is undetermined. Germline lookup yields CDR1 LGHDT and CDR2 YNNKEL (reference sequence). The CDR3 covers 15 residues. Trimming pared 1 base from V and 4 bases from J, leaving 13 bases between.

This clonotype was recorded at least ten times. The chain couples TRBV7-2 to TRBJ2-1; TRBD1 matches 7 bases. Germline assignment: CDR1 SGHTA and CDR2 FQGNSA. CDR3 length equals 16 residues. J was trimmed by 0 bases and V by 2 bases; bases with no gene match: 4. As DNA, the CDR3 is TGTGCCAGCAGCTTAACAGGGGTTAGCTCCTACAATGAGCAGTTCTTC. Translated, it gives CASSLTGVSSYNEQFF.

This clonotype was found many times. The chain couples TRBV28 to TRBJ2-2, with 11 bases identical to TRBD1. This CDR3 contains 16 residues. Germline V gene sequence: CDR1 MDHEN, CDR2 SYDVKM. J was trimmed by 5 bases and V by 2 bases; bases with no gene match: 4. In DNA form, the CDR3 reads TGTGCCAGCAGTTTACTGGGGACAGGGGGGACCGGGGAGCTGTTTTTT. Translation gives CASSLLGTGGTGELFF.

In this sample, this clonotype turned up many times. This chain links TRBV11-3 with TRBJ2-2; perhaps TRBD1 as D (5 bases). Germline values: CDR1 SGHNT, CDR2 YENEEA. There are 14 residues in the CDR3. V lost 4 bases and J lost 8, with 14 bases in between. The CDR3 coding sequence is TGTGCCAGCAGCTCTCGTGGGGCAAATGGGGAGCTGTTTTTT. It encodes CASSSRGANGELFF.

This clonotype was seen repeatedly, ten times or more. V gene TRBV7-2 combines with J gene TRBJ1-1; the D is unclear. CDR3 size: 15 residues. V was clipped by 0 bases and J by 4 bases, with 12 bases between them. Germline CDR1 and CDR2: SGHTA and FQGNSA. For the CDR3, the DNA is TGTGCCAGCAGCTTAGCATTCGGTTATCGCACTGAAGCTTTCTTT. Protein product: CASSLAFGYRTEAFF. Supplemented by reference TRBV7-2 and TRBJ1-1, the full variable domain reads GAGVSQSPSNKVTEKGKDVELRCDPISGHTALYWYRQSLGQGLEFLIYFQGNSAPDKSGLPSDRFSAERTGGSVSTLTIQRTQQEDSAVYLCASSLAFGYRTEAFFGQGTRLTVV.